Listed below are T cell receptor beta chains from one sample, sequenced in a study of beta chain features in type 1 diabetes. Using immunoSEQ multiplex PCR, the repertoire was profiled, and TCRdb retains in-frame clones only, with some absent. The sample gives hundreds of thousands of clones, around 30% of which show up once; 0.05% to 0.065% is in the top ten. Sequencing was done on a sample of naive CD4+ T cells from blood. All receptors come from a man aged 18 to 30 in good health. CDR3s include the opening cysteine and the closing phenylalanine or tryptophan. Each record gives: clone size, J gene, D gene, V gene, CDR3 DNA, CDR3 protein. D genes are given only for firm matches. Some rows mark clone size as missing; the rest say once, few, many or name a class of expanded clone.

clone size: few
J gene: TRBJ2-5
D gene: -
V gene: TRBV7-2
CDR3 DNA: TGTGCCAGCAGCTTAGCGAGGGAAGAGACCCAGTACTTC
CDR3 protein: CASSLAREETQYF

clone size: few
J gene: TRBJ2-7
D gene: -
V gene: TRBV7-9
CDR3 DNA: TGTGCCAGCAGCTCGGTATTACCCTACGAGCAGTACTTC
CDR3 protein: CASSSVLPYEQYF

clone size: -
J gene: TRBJ2-5
D gene: -
V gene: TRBV19
CDR3 DNA: TGTGCCAGTAGTAACTACCAAGAGACCCAGTACTTC
CDR3 protein: CASSNYQETQYF

clone size: -
J gene: TRBJ2-5
D gene: -
V gene: TRBV4-3
CDR3 DNA: TGCGCCAGCAGCCAAGAAGCCACGGGGCCACTGGAGACCCAGTACTTC
CDR3 protein: CASSQEATGPLETQYF

clone size: -
J gene: TRBJ2-7
D gene: -
V gene: TRBV29-1
CDR3 DNA: TGCAGCGTTGCCAGGACGGGCTACTACGAGCAGTACTTC
CDR3 protein: CSVARTGYYEQYF

clone size: -
J gene: TRBJ2-7
D gene: -
V gene: TRBV18
CDR3 DNA: TGTGCCAGCTCACCGGGGCACGCCTACGAGCAGTACTTC
CDR3 protein: CASSPGHAYEQYF

clone size: -
J gene: TRBJ2-1
D gene: TRBD1
V gene: TRBV30
CDR3 DNA: TGTGCCTGGACAGGGGGTAATTACAATGAGCAGTTCTTC
CDR3 protein: CAWTGGNYNEQFF

clone size: few
J gene: TRBJ2-7
D gene: -
V gene: TRBV29-1
CDR3 DNA: TGCAGCGTTCACTCAAGACAGGCAGTCCCGTGGGAGCAGTACTTC
CDR3 protein: CSVHSRQAVPWEQYF

clone size: -
J gene: TRBJ1-3
D gene: -
V gene: TRBV5-1
CDR3 DNA: TGCGCCAGCAGCTTGGTAGGGATCGGAAACACCATATATTTT
CDR3 protein: CASSLVGIGNTIYF

clone size: few
J gene: TRBJ2-4
D gene: -
V gene: TRBV30
CDR3 DNA: TGTGCCTGGAGCGGCGGTCTTGACGGGAACATTCAGTACTTC
CDR3 protein: CAWSGGLDGNIQYF

clone size: -
J gene: TRBJ1-2
D gene: -
V gene: TRBV27
CDR3 DNA: TGTGCCAGCAGTTTACTACAGGGTAATGGCTACACCTTC
CDR3 protein: CASSLLQGNGYTF

clone size: -
J gene: TRBJ2-7
D gene: TRBD1
V gene: TRBV4-1
CDR3 DNA: TGCGCCAGCAGCCCGGGACAGGACTCCTACGAGCAGTACTTC
CDR3 protein: CASSPGQDSYEQYF

clone size: -
J gene: TRBJ1-3
D gene: -
V gene: TRBV9
CDR3 DNA: TGTGCCAGCAGCCCCACATCCTCTGGAAACACCATATATTTT
CDR3 protein: CASSPTSSGNTIYF

clone size: -
J gene: TRBJ2-1
D gene: -
V gene: TRBV25-1
CDR3 DNA: TGTGCCAGCGAACTGTCTCTGAGCTCCTACAATGAGCAGTTCTTC
CDR3 protein: CASELSLSSYNEQFF

clone size: -
J gene: TRBJ2-7
D gene: -
V gene: TRBV18
CDR3 DNA: TGTGCCAGCTCAGGGGGCACCGAGCAGTACTTC
CDR3 protein: CASSGGTEQYF

clone size: -
J gene: TRBJ2-7
D gene: TRBD2
V gene: TRBV7-2
CDR3 DNA: TGTGCCAGCAGCAAACCGGGACCGGGGGGCGAGCAGTACTTC
CDR3 protein: CASSKPGPGGEQYF

clone size: -
J gene: TRBJ2-1
D gene: -
V gene: TRBV19
CDR3 DNA: TGTGCCAGTACGGGTTACAATGAGCAGTTCTTC
CDR3 protein: CASTGYNEQFF

clone size: -
J gene: TRBJ2-2
D gene: -
V gene: TRBV5-1
CDR3 DNA: TGCGCCAGCACAGGAGGAGGTAGCGGGGAGCTGTTTTTT
CDR3 protein: CASTGGGSGELFF

clone size: -
J gene: TRBJ1-3
D gene: -
V gene: TRBV5-1
CDR3 DNA: TGCGCCAGCAGCTTGGCAACAGGGAGCTCTGGAAACACCATATATTTT
CDR3 protein: CASSLATGSSGNTIYF

clone size: few
J gene: TRBJ2-7
D gene: TRBD1
V gene: TRBV10-3
CDR3 DNA: TGTGCCATCAGTGAGCAGGGGGCCTGGGTCTACGAGCAGTACTTC
CDR3 protein: CAISEQGAWVYEQYF

clone size: -
J gene: TRBJ2-1
D gene: TRBD1
V gene: TRBV29-1
CDR3 DNA: TGCAGCGTTGAAGTGGGACAGGTCTACAATGAGCAGTTCTTC
CDR3 protein: CSVEVGQVYNEQFF

clone size: few
J gene: TRBJ2-7
D gene: -
V gene: TRBV13
CDR3 DNA: TGTGCCAGCAGCTTAGTGCAGGGTCGCTACGAGCAGTACTTC
CDR3 protein: CASSLVQGRYEQYF

clone size: few
J gene: TRBJ2-3
D gene: TRBD2
V gene: TRBV4-3
CDR3 DNA: TGCGCCAGCAGCCAAGATCGTCCTAGCGGGGCTAGCACAGATACGCAGTATTTT
CDR3 protein: CASSQDRPSGASTDTQYF

clone size: few
J gene: TRBJ2-1
D gene: TRBD2
V gene: TRBV4-3
CDR3 DNA: TGCGCCAGCAGCCAGGGTACTAGCGGGGGTTACAATGAGCAGTTCTTC
CDR3 protein: CASSQGTSGGYNEQFF

clone size: -
J gene: TRBJ2-5
D gene: -
V gene: TRBV7-9
CDR3 DNA: TGTGCCAGCAGCTTCCTCCGACTAGGGGGGCAAGAGACCCAGTACTTC
CDR3 protein: CASSFLRLGGQETQYF

clone size: -
J gene: TRBJ2-1
D gene: TRBD2
V gene: TRBV9
CDR3 DNA: TGTGCCAGCAGCCCTCTAGCGGGAGGTTCTGTCGAGCAGTTCTTC
CDR3 protein: CASSPLAGGSVEQFF

clone size: -
J gene: TRBJ2-1
D gene: -
V gene: TRBV18
CDR3 DNA: TGTGCCAGCTCAAGAATGATAGCAATCTCCAATGAGCAGTTCTTC
CDR3 protein: CASSRMIAISNEQFF

clone size: -
J gene: TRBJ2-1
D gene: TRBD2
V gene: TRBV7-7
CDR3 DNA: TGTGCCAGCAGCTTTGGGCTAGCGGGAGGCGAAAATGAGCAGTTCTTC
CDR3 protein: CASSFGLAGGENEQFF

clone size: few
J gene: TRBJ1-5
D gene: -
V gene: TRBV5-6
CDR3 DNA: TGTGCCAGCAGCTGGTGGGGGGCCAGTACCCCCCAGCATTTT
CDR3 protein: CASSWWGASTPQHF

clone size: -
J gene: TRBJ1-5
D gene: -
V gene: TRBV30
CDR3 DNA: TGTGCCTGGAGTACTTCCCCAGGCTGGGATCAGCCCCAGCATTTT
CDR3 protein: CAWSTSPGWDQPQHF